These T cell receptor beta chains were read from a single sample in a study of regulatory T cells in long-lasting Graves disease. TCRdb re-derived calls from the multiplex PCR reads in MiXCR, one entry per CDR3 protein. Among roughly 500,000 distinct CDR3 sequences, about 14% were seen once, and the ten largest hold roughly 18%. The sample was also linked to a second study, of T cells in Graves' hyperthyroidism and ophthalmopathy.

The starting material was peripheral blood mononuclear cells (PBMCs), obtained at new diagnosis, from a patient treated with antithyroid drugs. These receptors were taken from a woman aged 50 to 60 with Graves disease. Each CDR3 is given with its conserved first and last residue. The D gene is left open where the match is weak. Clone size is stated in some rows and not others, as once, few, many or a class when expanded.

NA	18	TRBV9	TRBJ2-2	TRBD2	TGTGCCAGCAGCCAACTGACAGGACTAGCGGGTCTAGCCGGGGAGCTGTTTTTT	CASSQLTGLAGLAGELFF
NA	16	TRBV7-2	TRBJ2-7	TRBD1	TGTGCCAGCAGCTTAAGGTCGGGGACAGGGGCCTACGAGCAGTACTTC	CASSLRSGTGAYEQYF
NA	14	TRBV28	TRBJ1-1	NA	TGTGCCGGCAACCCTTTCCGAATGAACACTGAAGCTTTCTTT	CAGNPFRMNTEAFF
once	14	TRBV5-1	TRBJ1-4	NA	TGCGCCAGCAGCATCTCTGCAACTAATGAAAAACTGTCTTTT	CASSISATNEKLSF
NA	16	TRBV6-2/TRBV6-3	TRBJ2-1	TRBD1	TGTGCCAGCAGTTACTCCCAACGGACAGGGGGCGACGAGCAGTTCTTC	CASSYSQRTGGDEQFF
many	15	TRBV27	TRBJ2-1	NA	TGTGCCAGCAGTTTACGTTTCACAGGGTTGGATGAGCAGTTCTTC	CASSLRFTGLDEQFF
few	13	TRBV24-1	TRBJ2-2	NA	TGTGCCACCAGTGACGGCAAAACCGGGGAGCTGTTTTTT	CATSDGKTGELFF
NA	14	TRBV9	TRBJ1-1	NA	TGTGCCAGCAGCGTAGTCGGGGGGGACACTGAAGCTTTCTTT	CASSVVGGDTEAFF
many	13	TRBV5-6	TRBJ1-2	NA	TGTGCCAGCAGCCCCGGGGTTTCCTATGGCTACACCTTC	CASSPGVSYGYTF
few	14	TRBV18	TRBJ1-6	NA	TGTGCCAGCTCACCGGCAGGAAGGGATTCACCCCTCCACTTT	CASSPAGRDSPLHF
many	22	TRBV10-3	TRBJ2-1	NA	TGTGCCATCAGTGAGTCGCTAAGGTGGGGAGTCCCGAATTCCCGTACCAACAATGAGCAGTTCTTC	CAISESLRWGVPNSRTNNEQFF
many	13	TRBV28	TRBJ1-1	NA	TGTGCCAGCAGTTTAGGGGAGTTGGCTGAAGCTTTCTTT	CASSLGELAEAFF
many	19	TRBV28	TRBJ1-5	NA	TGTGCCAGCAGTTTACCTGGATTCCTGAAAGTAAGCGCCAATCAGCCCCAGCATTTT	CASSLPGFLKVSANQPQHF
many	14	TRBV7-7	TRBJ2-3	NA	TGTGCTAGCAGCGCACGGGAGCTCGGAGATACGCAGTATTTT	CASSARELGDTQYF
many	15	TRBV30	TRBJ2-1	TRBD2	TGTGCCTGGGTAGCGGGAGTCTCCTCCTACAATGAGCAGTTCTTC	CAWVAGVSSYNEQFF
many	15	TRBV2	TRBJ1-5	TRBD1	TGTGCCAGCAGTGCGGACAGGGGGCAGGATCAGCCCCAGCATTTT	CASSADRGQDQPQHF
many	16	TRBV7-6	TRBJ2-3	TRBD2	TGTGCCAGCAGCTCGGGACTAGCGGGACTCACAGATACGCAGTATTTT	CASSSGLAGLTDTQYF
few	15	TRBV6-1	TRBJ2-4	TRBD1	TGTGCCAGCAGTGTTTTGGACAGGGCTAGGGACATTCAGTACTTC	CASSVLDRARDIQYF
few	14	TRBV20-1	TRBJ2-7	TRBD2	TGCAGTGCCAAGTCCCGGGGGGTCTCCTACGAGCAGTACTTC	CSAKSRGVSYEQYF
many	12	TRBV19	TRBJ2-3	NA	TGTGCCAGTAGTATTCCCGGAGATACGCAGTATTTT	CASSIPGDTQYF
few	14	TRBV25-1	TRBJ2-7	TRBD1	TGTGCCAGCAGTGATGACAGGGGCCCCTACGAGCAGTACTTC	CASSDDRGPYEQYF
many	15	TRBV28	TRBJ2-1	NA	TGTGCCAGCAATGACCCACAGGGAAAAAACAATGAGCAGTTCTTC	CASNDPQGKNNEQFF
few	15	TRBV6-5	TRBJ2-7	NA	TGTGCCAGCAGTTCCCGACTAGGGGGGCACTACGAGCAGTACTTC	CASSSRLGGHYEQYF
many	13	TRBV7-3	TRBJ2-7	NA	TGTGCCAGCAGCTCTCAGCCTCGCTCCGAGCAGTACTTC	CASSSQPRSEQYF
many	13	TRBV29-1	TRBJ2-7	TRBD2	TGCAGCGTTAAGACTAGCCTCTCCTACGAGCAGTACTTC	CSVKTSLSYEQYF
few	13	TRBV20-1	TRBJ1-3	NA	TGCAGTGCTAGAGGAGGGTTAGGAAACACCATATATTTT	CSARGGLGNTIYF
NA	12	TRBV2	TRBJ1-6	NA	TGTGCCAGCGCGCAGGGGAATTCACCCCTCCACTTT	CASAQGNSPLHF
few	18	TRBV7-2	TRBJ2-2	NA	TGTGCCAGCAGCTTAGCGCTGTACAGAACCGCGAACACCGGGGAGCTGTTTTTT	CASSLALYRTANTGELFF
few	15	TRBV5-1	TRBJ2-2	TRBD1	TGCGCCAGCAGCTTGGCAGTGACAGGGGCCGGGGAGCTGTCTTTT	CASSLAVTGAGELSF
many	16	TRBV28	TRBJ1-5	NA	TGTGCCAGCAGTGAGGGGGGGGGTCATGGCAATCAGCCCCAGCATTTT	CASSEGGGHGNQPQHF
many	14	TRBV11-3	TRBJ2-3	NA	TGTGCCAGCAGCTTGGGGGGAGCGGGAGATACGCAGTATTTT	CASSLGGAGDTQYF
few	13	TRBV30	TRBJ2-5	NA	TGTGCCTGGAGTTTGGGGGGCGAAGAGACCCAGTACTTC	CAWSLGGEETQYF
few	15	TRBV5-1	TRBJ2-1	NA	TGCGCCAGCAGGTTCGAGGTGAACTCCTACAATGAGCAGTTCTTC	CASRFEVNSYNEQFF
many	19	TRBV12-3/TRBV12-4	TRBJ1-5	TRBD1	TGTGCCAGCAGTTTAAGAAGGGGGACAGGGGGCTATGGCAATCAGCCCCAGCATTTT	CASSLRRGTGGYGNQPQHF
many	13	TRBV5-1	TRBJ2-1	TRBD1	TGCGCCAGCAGCTTTAATACAGGGGCCGAGCAGTTCTTC	CASSFNTGAEQFF
many	17	TRBV11-3	TRBJ2-1	TRBD2	TGTGCCAGCAGCTTAGATTCGGCTAGCGGGAGCCCAAATGAGCAGTTCTTC	CASSLDSASGSPNEQFF
NA	20	TRBV28	TRBJ2-1	TRBD2	TGTGCCAGCAGTTACCCGGGACTAGCGGGAGGCCCCGGCTCCTACAATGAGCAGTTCTTC	CASSYPGLAGGPGSYNEQFF
NA	13	TRBV20-1	TRBJ2-2	NA	TGCAGTGCGAGAAAGCCGTGGACCGGGGAGCTGTTTTTT	CSARKPWTGELFF
many	15	TRBV7-3	TRBJ2-7	TRBD2	TGTGCCAGCAGCCTCGACTCGGGAGGAACCTACGAGCAGTACTTC	CASSLDSGGTYEQYF
few	16	TRBV3-1	TRBJ2-3	NA	TGTGCCAGCAGCCAAGGGTCCGCGACTTTCACAGATACGCAGTATTTT	CASSQGSATFTDTQYF
few	15	TRBV5-1	TRBJ2-7	NA	TGCGCCAGCAGCGGGAAAGGGACCCAGTTAGGGGAGCAGTACTTC	CASSGKGTQLGEQYF
many	16	TRBV4-1	TRBJ2-3	NA	TGCGCCAGCAGCCAACCCGCAAGACAGGCACAGGATACGCAGTATTTT	CASSQPARQAQDTQYF
many	14	TRBV13	TRBJ2-1	NA	TGTGCCAGCAGCCCCAGAGGGCAGTACAATGAGCAGTTCTTC	CASSPRGQYNEQFF
once	14	TRBV30	TRBJ1-4	TRBD1	TGTGCCTGGGGCCCCCCCGGGACAGGGGAAAAACTGTTTTTT	CAWGPPGTGEKLFF
few	15	TRBV5-8	TRBJ2-7	NA	TGTGCCAGCAGCTTGGAGATAGGGGGGGCCTACGAGCAGTACTTC	CASSLEIGGAYEQYF
few	13	TRBV29-1	TRBJ2-3	NA	TGCAGCGAGGCCTCGGGAGGCACAGATACGCAGTATTTT	CSEASGGTDTQYF
NA	16	TRBV6-5	TRBJ2-7	TRBD2	TGTGCCAGCAGTTACCCGGGCGGGAGGTATACGGGCGAGCAGTACTTC	CASSYPGGRYTGEQYF
NA	14	TRBV4-1	TRBJ2-1	NA	TGCGCCAGCAGCCACCAAGCCATCGCGGGAAAGGAGTTCTTC	CASSHQAIAGKEFF